The 21 T cell receptor beta chains below were found in one sample sequenced in a study of identical twins. A single record per CDR3 protein comes from TCRdb applying MiXCR to the 5' RACE reads. The data contain about 280,000 distinct CDR3 sequences, roughly 8.6% of them singletons. A further study also used this sample, focusing on yellow fever vaccine responses in identical twins.

Sequenced input: memory (CD45RO+) T cells sorted from blood. Every receptor here comes from a woman aged 18-30 years in good health.

The genes are TRBV28 and TRBJ1-1; possibly TRBD1 for D (5 bases). V shed 7 bases and J shed 0 bases, with 15 bases lying between them. Germline-derived CDR1 and CDR2 are MDHEN and SYDVKM. There are 15 residues in the CDR3. The CDR3 bases are TGTGCCAGCAAAATACCAGGGATTATGAACACTGAAGCTTTCTTT. This translates into CASKIPGIMNTEAFF.

This clonotype has a count of ten or more. The rearrangement uses TRBV12-3 or TRBV12-4 and TRBJ1-1, with TRBD1 identical over 7 bases. Trimming took 6 bases from V and 4 from J; bases not matched to a gene: 11. There are 15 residues in the CDR3. The CDR3 coding sequence is TGTGCCAGCAGACAAGAGGGACAGCTGATCACTGAAGCTTTCTTT. As protein: CASRQEGQLITEAFF.

The chain uses TRBV3-1 and TRBJ2-3, with 7 nucleotides matching TRBD2. The germline V gene has CDR1 LGHDT and CDR2 YNNKEL (reference sequence). This CDR3 has 16 amino acids. The ends lost 0 bases at V and 1 base at J; junction bases unmatched: 4. The CDR3 bases are TGTGCCAGCAGCCAAGATTGGGGGGGGGGCACAGATACGCAGTATTTT. Translating gives CASSQDWGGGTDTQYF.

This clonotype was seen a few times. The genes are TRBV20-1 and TRBJ1-6, with 8 nucleotides matching TRBD1. This CDR3 spans 15 amino acids. From germline, CDR1 is DFQATT and CDR2 SNEGSKA (reference sequence). Unmatched junction bases numbered 5, after V lost 1 base and J lost 6 bases. CDR3 DNA sequence: TGCAGTGCTAGAGTACCGGGACAGGTTAATTCACCCCTCCACTTT. Translating gives CSARVPGQVNSPLHF.

The gene calls are TRBV2 and TRBJ2-7; maybe TRBD1 (6 bases). Germline-derived CDR1 and CDR2 are SNHLY and FYNNEI. V was clipped by 0 bases and J by 0 bases, with 12 bases between them. The CDR3 runs 16 residues. CDR3 protein: CASSEALQGHSYEQYF. The CDR3 DNA is TGTGCCAGCAGTGAAGCGCTTCAGGGACACTCCTACGAGCAGTACTTC.

This clonotype turned up a few times. A read error is possible here, since a much larger clone lies one base away. The genes are TRBV5-4 and TRBJ2-1, with 11 nucleotides matching TRBD2. This CDR3 spans 16 amino acids. Germline CDR1 SGHNT, CDR2 YYREEE (reference sequence). CDR3 nucleotides: TGTGCCTGCAGCTTGGGGGTAGCGGGAGGGTTGAATGAGCAGTTCTTC. It is translated as CACSLGVAGGLNEQFF.

This clonotype was counted many times. V gene TRBV12-3 or TRBV12-4 combines with J gene TRBJ2-2, with 9 positions matching TRBD1. J was trimmed by 5 bases and V by 2 bases; bases with no gene match: 6. This CDR3 comprises 16 residues. The CDR3 spells CASSLMGTGLTGELFF. The DNA of the CDR3 is TGTGCCAGCAGTTTAATGGGGACAGGGTTAACCGGGGAGCTGTTTTTT.

V usage is TRBV2 and J usage is TRBJ2-7, with 9 bases fitting TRBD1. V lost 6 bases, J lost 4 bases, and 10 bases stayed unmatched. The CDR3 extends over 15 amino acids. Germline values: CDR1 SNHLY, CDR2 FYNNEI. This CDR3 is CASSSRGQGWYEQYF. CDR3 coding DNA: TGTGCCAGCAGCTCTAGGGGACAGGGTTGGTACGAGCAGTACTTC. The entire variable domain, with the rest obtained from reference TRBV2 and TRBJ2-7, is as follows: EPEVTQTPSHQVTQMGQEVILRCVPISNHLYFYWYRQILGQKVEFLVSFYNNEISEKSEIFDDQFSVERPDGSNFTLKIRSTKLEDSAMYFCASSSRGQGWYEQYFGPGTRLTVT.

The gene calls are TRBV20-1 and TRBJ2-7; 9 bases agree with TRBD2. CDR3 length equals 14 residues. Germline V lookup: CDR1 DFQATT, CDR2 SNEGSKA (reference sequence). Unmatched junction bases numbered 4, after V lost 2 bases and J lost 2 bases. The CDR3 protein is CSARRTSEPYEQYF. CDR3 nucleotides: TGCAGTGCTAGAAGGACTAGCGAGCCCTACGAGCAGTACTTC.

The table lists this clonotype with many counts. The J gene is TRBJ1-4, the V gene TRBV4-1; unclear D gene. The length of the CDR3 is 18 residues. The germline V and J ends were trimmed by 1 base and 0 bases, with 15 bases remaining between them. CDR1 and CDR2 from the germline V gene are MGHRA and YSYEKL. Here the CDR3 reads CASSQALRRATTNEKLFF. As DNA, the CDR3 is TGCGCCAGCAGCCAAGCCCTGCGGAGGGCAACAACTAATGAAAAACTGTTTTTT.

Ten or more counts support this clonotype. The genes are TRBV14 and TRBJ2-7, with no clear D. In germline, CDR1 is SGHDN, CDR2 FVKESK. The V and J ends lost 2 bases and 3 bases respectively, with 14 bases between them. The CDR3 has 15 residues. The CDR3 bases are TGTGCCAGCAGCCAACCGGGTCTTAAACTCTACGAGCAGTACTTC. It encodes CASSQPGLKLYEQYF.

The genes are TRBV11-3 and TRBJ1-1; no clear D gene. From germline, CDR1 is SGHNT and CDR2 YENEEA. V lost 5 bases, J lost 10 bases, and 17 bases lay in between. CDR3 size: 13 residues. CDR3 sequence: CASSPRRAGGAFF. The CDR3 nucleotides read TGTGCCAGCAGCCCCCGACGGGCGGGAGGAGCTTTCTTT.

The chain couples TRBV7-8 to TRBJ2-1, with TRBD1 as a possible D gene (8 bases). Germline V gene data show CDR1 as SGHVS and CDR2 as FQNEAQ. V was cut by 5 bases and J by 4 bases, with 15 bases left in between. The CDR3 totals 15 residues. CDR3 DNA sequence: TGTGCCAGCAGCACAGGGGGGGCGATTTACAATGAGCAGTTCTTC. Encoded protein: CASSTGGAIYNEQFF.

This clonotype was seen repeatedly, ten times or more. The V gene is TRBV7-9, the J gene TRBJ1-4; D ambiguous. Germline assignment: CDR1 SEHNR and CDR2 FQNEAQ (reference sequence). This CDR3 has 15 amino acids. V lost 1 base to trimming and J lost 4 bases, with 10 bases between them. The CDR3 loop is CASSLEAADNEKLFF. In nucleotides, the CDR3 is TGTGCCAGCAGCTTAGAGGCGGCGGATAATGAAAAACTGTTTTTT.

The chain uses TRBV28 and TRBJ2-7; 7 positions agree with TRBD2. V lost 6 bases to trimming and J lost 4 bases; unmatched junction nucleotides: 9. CDR1 MDHEN and CDR2 SYDVKM come from the germline V gene. This CDR3 region has 14 residues. DNA of the CDR3: TGTGCCAGCAGCTCATCTAGCGGTACATACGAGCAGTACGTC. Translating it yields CASSSSSGTYEQYV.

This rearrangement joins TRBV18 to TRBJ2-3; D remains unclear. Trimming took off 6 bases at V and 2 bases at J, with 12 bases between the two ends. There are 14 residues in the CDR3. Germline V gives CDR1 KGHSH, CDR2 LQKENI. CDR3 DNA sequence: TGTGCCAGCTCCTTTCAACTCTACACAGATACGCAGTATTTT. Residues: CASSFQLYTDTQYF.

This clonotype was observed a handful of times. V usage is TRBV28 and J usage is TRBJ2-1, with TRBD2 as a possible D gene (5 bases). Germline V gives CDR1 MDHEN, CDR2 SYDVKM. CDR3 length: 16 residues. Deletions cut 6 bases from V and 9 bases from J, with 24 bases between. As DNA, the CDR3 is TGTGCCAGCAGCCCCACTGGGCGGACGGGGTCAGCTGAGCAGTTCTTC. This codes for CASSPTGRTGSAEQFF.

This clonotype was counted ten times or more. V is TRBV12-3 or TRBV12-4 and J is TRBJ1-1, with a weak D call TRBD1 (6 bases). CDR3 length equals 14 residues. The germline V and J ends were trimmed by 2 bases and 4 bases, with 11 bases remaining between them. CDR3 in DNA: TGTGCCAGCAGTTTACTGGGGGGCGGCACTGAAGCTTTCTTT. Its protein is CASSLLGGGTEAFF.

This clonotype was recorded at least ten times. The chain joins TRBV20-1 to TRBJ1-2; D remains unclear. The CDR3 covers 16 residues. V was pared by 1 base and J by 0 bases, with 15 bases between. The germline CDR1 and CDR2 sequences are DFQATT and SNEGSKA (reference sequence). The CDR3: CSARGMDGGANYGYTF. Written as DNA, the CDR3 is TGCAGTGCTAGAGGGATGGACGGAGGAGCTAACTATGGCTACACCTTC.

The chain carries TRBV29-1 and TRBJ2-1; D may be TRBD2 (6 bases). V lost 6 bases and J 13 bases, leaving 19 bases between the germline ends. The CDR3 consists of 12 residues. Germline V gene lookup returns CDR1 SQVTM and CDR2 ANQGSEA. As DNA, the CDR3 is TGCAGCGTCACCCCTCCGGGGGTCGAACAGTTCTTC. It translates to CSVTPPGVEQFF.

Here the CDR3 reads CASSLGASGKETQYF. DNA of the CDR3: TGTGCCAGCAGCTTGGGGGCTAGCGGTAAAGAGACCCAGTACTTC. This rearrangement joins TRBV13 to TRBJ2-5; tentatively, D is TRBD2 (7 bases). The CDR3 has 15 residues. Germline V CDR1 and CDR2: PRHDT, FYEKMQ (reference sequence). V lost 3 bases and J 3 bases, leaving 14 bases between the germline ends.